This TCR beta chain was sequenced in a study of cytomegalovirus exposure and HLA in healthy donors. Study information: Early release data held roughly 90 million unique TCRs from HLA-typed donors. Points from the study as a whole: Rarity held for most TCR sequences, but there were some public TCRs that occurred in many donors. Common viral pathogens (according to a later analysis) appeared linked to several of the most significant clusters. Reported findings show TCR beta sequences accurately forecast HLA-A and HLA-B alleles in most subjects.

Use of 60 Vbeta and 13 Jbeta primers characterized the PCR. TCRdb keeps only in-frame clones here, not all; method: immunoSEQ multiplex PCR. The table records roughly 190,000 clones, under 80% of them present only once. In the case of this clone: Antigen: not known.

CDR1 is SGHRS and CDR2 is YFSETQ in the germline V gene. V gave up 3 bases and J gave up 8 bases, with 8 bases separating them. The CDR3 consists of 12 residues. The TCR originated in a female donor in good health and CMV-seronegative. This chain joins TRBV5-1 and TRBJ2-2, with D unresolved. Material for sequencing was PBMCs. The CDR3 DNA follows: TGCGCCAGCAGCTCCCCCGGGGGGGAGCTGTTTTTT. Amino acids: CASSSPGGELFF. Full variable domain (remainder filled in from reference TRBV5-1 and TRBJ2-2): KAGVTQTPRYLIKTRGQQVTLSCSPISGHRSVSWYQQTPGQGLQFLFEYFSETQRNKGNFPGRFSGRQFSNSRSEMNVSTLELGDSALYLCASSSPGGELFFGEGSRLTVL.